The 16 T cell receptor beta chains in this list originate from one sample, sequenced in a study of T cell responses to AZD1222 COVID-19 vaccine. The repertoire was sequenced with immunoSEQ multiplex PCR; TCRdb's copy has only in-frame clones and lacks some. The data show 100,000 to 150,000 clones, with roughly 88% seen just once and 4.5% to 6% held by the top ten. This sample comprised peripheral blood, obtained on day 0 of AZD1222 vaccination. Every receptor here comes from an adult in good health.

The chain couples TRBV28 to TRBJ1-5; unclear D gene. This CDR3 has 15 amino acids. Trimming took off 8 bases at V and 3 bases at J, with 17 bases between the two ends. CDR1 and CDR2 from the germline V gene are MDHEN and SYDVKM. CDR3 sequence: CASCIDISPNQPQHF. DNA for the CDR3: TGTGCCAGCTGCATCGACATCTCCCCCAATCAGCCCCAGCATTTT. Full variable domain (rest looked up from reference TRBV28 and TRBJ1-5): DVKVTQSSRYLVKRTGEKVFLECVQDMDHENMFWYRQDPGLGLRLIYFSYDVKMKEKGDIPEGYSVSREKKERFSLILESASTNQTSMYLCASCIDISPNQPQHFGDGTRLSIL.

V and J are TRBV7-2 and TRBJ2-3, with 14 bases fitting TRBD2. Trimming cost V 5 bases and J 4 bases; bases outside gene matches: 8. The V gene's germline CDR1 is SGHTA and CDR2 FQGNSA. The length of the CDR3 is 17 residues. This CDR3 reads CASSPPGTSGGADTQYF. The CDR3 DNA reads as TGTGCCAGCAGCCCCCCCGGGACTAGCGGGGGCGCAGATACGCAGTATTTT.

The V gene is TRBV15, the J gene TRBJ2-7, with 7 bases fitting TRBD1. With V trimmed by 3 bases and J by 7 bases, 6 bases remained unmatched. This CDR3 is 13 amino acids long. Germline CDR1 LNHNV, CDR2 YYDKDF (reference sequence). DNA of the CDR3: TGTGCCACCAGCAGGAAAACAGGGGTTGAGCAGTACTTC. As protein: CATSRKTGVEQYF.

The chain carries TRBV2 and TRBJ1-6; possibly TRBD1 for D (5 bases). CDR1 is SNHLY and CDR2 is FYNNEI in the germline V gene. This CDR3 has 14 residues. V lost 8 bases, J lost 9 bases, and 17 bases lay in between. The CDR3 sequence is CASGGESGVSPLHF. CDR3 nucleotides: TGTGCCAGCGGGGGGGAATCTGGGGTTTCACCCCTCCACTTT.

This chain connects TRBV5-1 to TRBJ1-1; D gene unclear. Germline assignment: CDR1 SGHRS and CDR2 YFSETQ. The CDR3 sequence is 14 residues long. V lost 4 bases and J 0 bases, leaving 10 bases between the germline ends. CDR3 sequence reads: CASSPIPMNTEAFF. In DNA form, the CDR3 reads TGCGCCAGCAGCCCGATCCCGATGAACACTGAAGCTTTCTTT.

The V gene is TRBV4-2, the J gene TRBJ1-1; the D is unclear. The CDR3 length is 13 residues. The germline gives CDR1 LGHNA, CDR2 YNFKEQ. V lost 1 base and J 3 bases, leaving 6 bases between the germline ends. The CDR3 bases are TGTGCCAGCAGCCAAGGAGGGCACACTGAAGCTTTCTTT. Translation gives CASSQGGHTEAFF.

V is TRBV9 and J is TRBJ1-1, with TRBD1 identical over 7 bases. The germline V gene has CDR1 SGDLS and CDR2 YYNGEE. This CDR3 contains 13 residues. V trimming: 4 bases; J trimming: 5 bases; junction bases outside the gene matches: 5. CDR3 residues: CASSPQGETEAFF. The CDR3 coding sequence is TGTGCCAGCAGCCCGCAGGGGGAGACTGAAGCTTTCTTT.

This clone has a single count. The chain uses TRBV11-2 and TRBJ2-7, with 15 nucleotides matching TRBD2. Germline CDR1 reads SGHAT; CDR2 reads FQNNGV. Trimming removed 1 base from V and 1 base from J; junction bases left unmatched: 8. The CDR3 is 19 amino acids. The CDR3 protein is CASSLARGLAGGSSYEQYF. For the CDR3, the DNA is TGTGCCAGCAGCTTAGCAAGGGGACTAGCGGGGGGATCTTCCTACGAGCAGTACTTC.

V gene TRBV7-3 combines with J gene TRBJ2-6, with D possibly matching TRBD1 (5 bases). The CDR3 runs to 16 residues. V dropped 5 bases and J dropped 4 bases, with 15 bases sitting between them. Germline CDR1 SGHTA, CDR2 FQGTGA. DNA of the CDR3: TGTGCCAGCAGCACCCTTGTGGGGCTCGGGGCCAACGTCCTGACTTTC. It specifies CASSTLVGLGANVLTF.

V gene TRBV6-5 combines with J gene TRBJ1-3; no clear D gene. The CDR3 covers 15 residues. V was pared by 3 bases and J by 2 bases, with 11 bases between. CDR1 is MNHEY and CDR2 is SVGAGI in the germline V gene. CDR3 in DNA: TGTGCCAGCAGTTATGGTGACGGGGCTGGAAACACCATATATTTT. Its translation: CASSYGDGAGNTIYF.

The rearrangement joins TRBV18 to TRBJ1-1; 7 nucleotides align to TRBD1. V lost 6 bases and J lost 5; bases outside the gene matches: 9. CDR1 and CDR2 from the germline V gene are KGHSH and LQKENI. This CDR3 spans 14 amino acids. CDR3 nucleotides: TGTGCCAGCTCCATTGGGACAGCGATGACTGAAGCTTTCTTT. Amino acids: CASSIGTAMTEAFF.

This rearrangement joins TRBV7-3 to TRBJ1-1; D might be TRBD1 (5 bases). The CDR3 extends over 13 amino acids. V lost 4 bases and J lost 1, with 7 bases in between. Germline CDR1 and CDR2: SGHTA and FQGTGA. This CDR3 is CASSSTGNTEAFF. The CDR3 DNA is TGTGCCAGCAGCTCAACAGGGAACACTGAAGCTTTCTTT.

This chain connects TRBV7-9 to TRBJ1-5; TRBD1 matches at 9 bases. Germline values: CDR1 SEHNR, CDR2 FQNEAQ (reference sequence). V was pared by 1 base and J by 7 bases, with 8 bases of the junction left unmatched. The CDR3 is 16 amino acids. The CDR3: CASSLGAQGADQPQHF. The CDR3 DNA reads TGTGCCAGCAGCTTAGGAGCACAGGGGGCTGACCAGCCCCAGCATTTT.

The V call is TRBV4-2, the J call TRBJ1-6, with TRBD1 matching 7 bases. The CDR3 covers 16 residues. After removal of 0 bases from V and 7 bases from J, the junction contained 6 bases not matched to a gene. Germline-derived CDR1 and CDR2 are LGHNA and YNFKEQ. This CDR3 is CASSQDRQGGNSPLHF. CDR3 in DNA: TGTGCCAGCAGCCAAGATCGGCAGGGGGGGAATTCACCCCTCCACTTT.

This sequence joins TRBV5-4 and TRBJ1-4, with 9 bases identical to TRBD1. The germline V gene encodes CDR1 SGHNT and CDR2 YYREEE (reference sequence). J was trimmed by 2 bases and V by 3 bases; bases with no gene match: 8. The CDR3 totals 17 residues. DNA for the CDR3: TGTGCCAGCAGCTCGACAGGGGGGGTTGGCACTAATGAAAAACTGTTTTTT. It specifies CASSSTGGVGTNEKLFF.

The chain is built from TRBV7-6 and TRBJ2-1; no reliable D call. The CDR3 has 15 residues. The V gene's germline CDR1 is SGHVS and CDR2 FNYEAQ. Trimming pared 1 base from V and 6 bases from J, leaving 13 bases between. The CDR3 is CASSLVSLGSNEQFF. Here the CDR3 DNA reads TGTGCCAGCAGCTTAGTCTCCTTGGGATCCAATGAGCAGTTCTTC.